Sequencing of this T cell receptor beta chain was carried out in a study of memory CD4+ T cells and cytomegalovirus serostatus. The repertoire was sequenced with immunoSEQ multiplex PCR; TCRdb's copy has only in-frame clones and lacks some. The sample shows about 50,000 clones, approximately 78% of them seen only once. Trimming took off 3 bases at V and 2 bases at J, with 13 bases between the two ends. CDR3 length: 15 residues. CDR1 MDHEN and CDR2 SYDVKM come from the germline V gene. Single viable CD3+CD4+CD8-CD45RO+ cells were sorted as the memory CD4+ T cells. CMV serostatus came from serum IgG against pp150, pp28, p38, p52.

The origin of this receptor is an adult in good health and CMV-seronegative. V usage is TRBV28 and J usage is TRBJ2-5, with D possibly matching TRBD2 (5 bases). Sequencing input: memory CD4+ T cells from blood. Written as DNA, the CDR3 is TGTGCCAGCAGTTTTATTAGCGCGGTACAAGAGACCCAGTACTTC. Amino acids: CASSFISAVQETQYF.